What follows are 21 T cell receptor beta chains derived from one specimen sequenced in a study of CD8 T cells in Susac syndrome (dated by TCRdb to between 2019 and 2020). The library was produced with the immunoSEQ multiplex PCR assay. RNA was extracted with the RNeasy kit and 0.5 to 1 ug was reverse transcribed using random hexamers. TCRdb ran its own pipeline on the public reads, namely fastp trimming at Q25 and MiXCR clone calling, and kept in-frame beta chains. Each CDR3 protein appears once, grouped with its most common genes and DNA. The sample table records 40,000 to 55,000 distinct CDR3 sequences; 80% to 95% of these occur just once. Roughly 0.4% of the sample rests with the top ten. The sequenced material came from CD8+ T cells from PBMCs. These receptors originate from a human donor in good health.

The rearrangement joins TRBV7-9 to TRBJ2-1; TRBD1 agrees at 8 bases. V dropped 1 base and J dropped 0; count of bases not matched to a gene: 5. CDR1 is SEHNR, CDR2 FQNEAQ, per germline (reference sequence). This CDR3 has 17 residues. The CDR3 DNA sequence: TGTGCCAGCAGCTTAGGGTGGGGGACAGGCTCCTACAATGAGCAGTTCTTC. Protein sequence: CASSLGWGTGSYNEQFF.

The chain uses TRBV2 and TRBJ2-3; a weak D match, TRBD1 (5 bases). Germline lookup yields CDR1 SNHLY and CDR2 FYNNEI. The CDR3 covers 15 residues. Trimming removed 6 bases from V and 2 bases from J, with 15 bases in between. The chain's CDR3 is CASRQAVFPTDTQYF. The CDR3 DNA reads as TGTGCCAGCAGACAGGCTGTTTTCCCCACAGATACGCAGTATTTT.

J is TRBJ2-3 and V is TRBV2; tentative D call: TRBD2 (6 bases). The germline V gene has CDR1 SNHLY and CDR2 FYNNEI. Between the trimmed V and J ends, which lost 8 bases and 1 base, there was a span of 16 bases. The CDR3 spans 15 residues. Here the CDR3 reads CASLGGPGGTDTQYF. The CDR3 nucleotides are TGTGCCAGCCTAGGAGGGCCGGGGGGCACAGATACGCAGTATTTT.

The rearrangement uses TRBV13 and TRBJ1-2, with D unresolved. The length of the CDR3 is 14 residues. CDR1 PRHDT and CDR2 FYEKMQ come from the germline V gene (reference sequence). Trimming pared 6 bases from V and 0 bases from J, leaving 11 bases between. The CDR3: CASRQVSANYGYTF. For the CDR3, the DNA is TGTGCCAGCAGGCAGGTCTCAGCTAACTATGGCTACACCTTC.

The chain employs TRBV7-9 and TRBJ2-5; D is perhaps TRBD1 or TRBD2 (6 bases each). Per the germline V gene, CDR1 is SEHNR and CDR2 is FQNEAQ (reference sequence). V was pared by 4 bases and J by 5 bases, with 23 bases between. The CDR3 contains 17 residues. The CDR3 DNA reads TGTGCCAGCAGCTCGGAGAGGGACATGCGGGGCCATGAGACCCAGTACTTC. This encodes CASSSERDMRGHETQYF.

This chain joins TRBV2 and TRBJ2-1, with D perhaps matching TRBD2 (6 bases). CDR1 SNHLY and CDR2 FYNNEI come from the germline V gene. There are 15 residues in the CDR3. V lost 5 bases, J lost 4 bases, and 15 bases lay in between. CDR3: CASSQGLSRYNEQFF. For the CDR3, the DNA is TGTGCCAGCAGTCAGGGACTTTCTAGGTACAATGAGCAGTTCTTC. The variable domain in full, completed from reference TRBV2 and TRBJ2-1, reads EPEVTQTPSHQVTQMGQEVILRCVPISNHLYFYWYRQILGQKVEFLVSFYNNEISEKSEIFDDQFSVERPDGSNFTLKIRSTKLEDSAMYFCASSQGLSRYNEQFFGPGTRLTVL.

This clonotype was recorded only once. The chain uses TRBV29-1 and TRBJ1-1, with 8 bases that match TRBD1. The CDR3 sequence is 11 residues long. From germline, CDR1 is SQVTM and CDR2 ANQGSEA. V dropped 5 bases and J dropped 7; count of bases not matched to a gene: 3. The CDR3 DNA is TGCAGCGTTCTCGGACAGGGTGAAGCTTTCTTT. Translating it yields CSVLGQGEAFF. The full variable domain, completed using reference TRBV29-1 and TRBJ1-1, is SAVISQKPSRDICQRGTSLTIQCQVDSQVTMMFWYRQQPGQSLTLIATANQGSEATYESGFVIDKFPISRPNLTFSTLTVSNMSPEDSSIYLCSVLGQGEAFFGQGTRLTVV.

The CDR3 is CASSLGGGEQYF. The CDR3 DNA reads as TGTGCCAGCAGTTTAGGAGGCGGCGAGCAGTACTTC. The V gene is TRBV27, the J gene TRBJ2-7, with a possible D match to TRBD2 (5 bases). This CDR3 is built from 12 residues. Trimming took 2 bases from V and 6 from J, leaving 8 bases between them. CDR1 and CDR2 (germline): MNHEY, SMNVEV (reference sequence).

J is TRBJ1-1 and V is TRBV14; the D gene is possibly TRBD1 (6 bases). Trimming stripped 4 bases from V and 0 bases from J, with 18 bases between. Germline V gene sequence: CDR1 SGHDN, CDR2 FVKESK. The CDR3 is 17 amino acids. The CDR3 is CASSPLKGRGVNTEAFF. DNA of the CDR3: TGTGCCAGCAGCCCTCTAAAGGGCAGGGGCGTGAACACTGAAGCTTTCTTT.

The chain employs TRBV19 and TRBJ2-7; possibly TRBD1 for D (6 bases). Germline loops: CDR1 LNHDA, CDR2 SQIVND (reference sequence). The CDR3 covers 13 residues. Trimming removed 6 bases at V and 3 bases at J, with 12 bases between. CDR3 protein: CASSWGQDYEQYF. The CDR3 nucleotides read TGTGCCAGTAGCTGGGGACAAGACTACGAGCAGTACTTC.

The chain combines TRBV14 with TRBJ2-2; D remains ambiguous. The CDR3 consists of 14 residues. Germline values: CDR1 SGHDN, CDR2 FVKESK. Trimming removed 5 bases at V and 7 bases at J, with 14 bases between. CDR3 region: CASSSGHIVGELFF. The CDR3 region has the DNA TGTGCCAGCAGCTCGGGTCATATCGTCGGGGAGCTGTTTTTT.

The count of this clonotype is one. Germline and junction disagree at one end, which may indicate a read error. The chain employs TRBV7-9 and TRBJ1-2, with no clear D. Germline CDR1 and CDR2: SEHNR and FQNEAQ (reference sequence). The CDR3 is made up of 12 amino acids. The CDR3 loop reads CASTLESYGYTF. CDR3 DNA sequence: TGTGCCAGCACCTTAGAGTCCTATGGCTACACCTTC.

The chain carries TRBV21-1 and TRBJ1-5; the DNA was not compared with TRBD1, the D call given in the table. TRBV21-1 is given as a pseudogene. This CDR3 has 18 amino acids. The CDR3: CASSTPPGQGISNQPQHF. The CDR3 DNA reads TGTGCCAGCAGCACGCCTCCGGGACAGGGAATTAGCAATCAGCCCCAGCATTTT.

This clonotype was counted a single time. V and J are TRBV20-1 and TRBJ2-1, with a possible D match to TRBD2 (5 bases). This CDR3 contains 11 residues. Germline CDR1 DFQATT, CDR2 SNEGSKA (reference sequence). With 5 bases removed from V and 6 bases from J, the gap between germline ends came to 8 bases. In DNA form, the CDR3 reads TGCAGTGCTGAACTAGGCAATGAGCAGTTCTTC. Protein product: CSAELGNEQFF.

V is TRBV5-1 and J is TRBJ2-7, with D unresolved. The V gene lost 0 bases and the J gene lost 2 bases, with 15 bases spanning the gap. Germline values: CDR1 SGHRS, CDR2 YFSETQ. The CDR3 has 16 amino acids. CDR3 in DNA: TGCGCCAGCAGCTTGGGAAGTACAGCGATCCCCTACGAGCAGTACTTC. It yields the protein CASSLGSTAIPYEQYF.

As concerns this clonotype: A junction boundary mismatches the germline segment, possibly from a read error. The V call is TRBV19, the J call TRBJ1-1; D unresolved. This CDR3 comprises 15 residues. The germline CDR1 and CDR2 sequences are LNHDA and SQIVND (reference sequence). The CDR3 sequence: CASTTEDPRNPEAFF. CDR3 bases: TGTGCCAGTACCACCGAGGACCCAAGGAACCCTGAAGCTTTCTTT.

CDR3 sequence reads: CASSQDRGHNEQFF. The CDR3 DNA reads TGTGCCAGCAGCCAGGACAGGGGTCACAATGAGCAGTTCTTC. This chain uses TRBV7-9 with TRBJ2-1, with TRBD1 matching 9 bases. The germline CDR1 and CDR2 sequences are SEHNR and FQNEAQ (reference sequence). Germline trimming cut 5 bases from V and 5 bases from J; bases unmatched to any gene: 4. There are 14 residues in the CDR3.

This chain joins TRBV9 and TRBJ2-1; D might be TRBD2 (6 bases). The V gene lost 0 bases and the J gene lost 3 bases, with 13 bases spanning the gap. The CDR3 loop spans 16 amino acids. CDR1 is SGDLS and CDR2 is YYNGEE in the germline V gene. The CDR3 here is CASSVASAGFYNEQFF. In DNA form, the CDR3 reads TGTGCCAGCAGCGTAGCTAGCGCGGGATTCTACAATGAGCAGTTCTTC.

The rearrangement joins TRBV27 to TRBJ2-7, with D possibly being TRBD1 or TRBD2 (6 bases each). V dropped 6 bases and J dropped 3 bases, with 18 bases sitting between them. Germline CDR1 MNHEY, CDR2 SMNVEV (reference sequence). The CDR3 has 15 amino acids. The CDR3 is CASRPRGDGIYEQYF. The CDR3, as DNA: TGTGCCAGCAGGCCAAGGGGGGACGGAATCTACGAGCAGTACTTC.

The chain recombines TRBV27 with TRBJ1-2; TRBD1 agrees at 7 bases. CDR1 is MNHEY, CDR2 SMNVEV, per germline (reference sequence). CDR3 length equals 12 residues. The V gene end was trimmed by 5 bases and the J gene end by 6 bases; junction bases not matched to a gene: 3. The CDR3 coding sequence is TGTGCCAGCAGTAATACAGGGGATGGCTACACCTTC. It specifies CASSNTGDGYTF.

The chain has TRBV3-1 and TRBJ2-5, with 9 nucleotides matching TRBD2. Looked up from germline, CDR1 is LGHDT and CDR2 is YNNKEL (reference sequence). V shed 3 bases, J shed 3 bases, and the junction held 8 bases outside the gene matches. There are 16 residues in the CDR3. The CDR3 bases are TGTGCCAGCAGCCACTGGCTAGCGGGAACGAAAGAGACCCAGTACTTC. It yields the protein CASSHWLAGTKETQYF.